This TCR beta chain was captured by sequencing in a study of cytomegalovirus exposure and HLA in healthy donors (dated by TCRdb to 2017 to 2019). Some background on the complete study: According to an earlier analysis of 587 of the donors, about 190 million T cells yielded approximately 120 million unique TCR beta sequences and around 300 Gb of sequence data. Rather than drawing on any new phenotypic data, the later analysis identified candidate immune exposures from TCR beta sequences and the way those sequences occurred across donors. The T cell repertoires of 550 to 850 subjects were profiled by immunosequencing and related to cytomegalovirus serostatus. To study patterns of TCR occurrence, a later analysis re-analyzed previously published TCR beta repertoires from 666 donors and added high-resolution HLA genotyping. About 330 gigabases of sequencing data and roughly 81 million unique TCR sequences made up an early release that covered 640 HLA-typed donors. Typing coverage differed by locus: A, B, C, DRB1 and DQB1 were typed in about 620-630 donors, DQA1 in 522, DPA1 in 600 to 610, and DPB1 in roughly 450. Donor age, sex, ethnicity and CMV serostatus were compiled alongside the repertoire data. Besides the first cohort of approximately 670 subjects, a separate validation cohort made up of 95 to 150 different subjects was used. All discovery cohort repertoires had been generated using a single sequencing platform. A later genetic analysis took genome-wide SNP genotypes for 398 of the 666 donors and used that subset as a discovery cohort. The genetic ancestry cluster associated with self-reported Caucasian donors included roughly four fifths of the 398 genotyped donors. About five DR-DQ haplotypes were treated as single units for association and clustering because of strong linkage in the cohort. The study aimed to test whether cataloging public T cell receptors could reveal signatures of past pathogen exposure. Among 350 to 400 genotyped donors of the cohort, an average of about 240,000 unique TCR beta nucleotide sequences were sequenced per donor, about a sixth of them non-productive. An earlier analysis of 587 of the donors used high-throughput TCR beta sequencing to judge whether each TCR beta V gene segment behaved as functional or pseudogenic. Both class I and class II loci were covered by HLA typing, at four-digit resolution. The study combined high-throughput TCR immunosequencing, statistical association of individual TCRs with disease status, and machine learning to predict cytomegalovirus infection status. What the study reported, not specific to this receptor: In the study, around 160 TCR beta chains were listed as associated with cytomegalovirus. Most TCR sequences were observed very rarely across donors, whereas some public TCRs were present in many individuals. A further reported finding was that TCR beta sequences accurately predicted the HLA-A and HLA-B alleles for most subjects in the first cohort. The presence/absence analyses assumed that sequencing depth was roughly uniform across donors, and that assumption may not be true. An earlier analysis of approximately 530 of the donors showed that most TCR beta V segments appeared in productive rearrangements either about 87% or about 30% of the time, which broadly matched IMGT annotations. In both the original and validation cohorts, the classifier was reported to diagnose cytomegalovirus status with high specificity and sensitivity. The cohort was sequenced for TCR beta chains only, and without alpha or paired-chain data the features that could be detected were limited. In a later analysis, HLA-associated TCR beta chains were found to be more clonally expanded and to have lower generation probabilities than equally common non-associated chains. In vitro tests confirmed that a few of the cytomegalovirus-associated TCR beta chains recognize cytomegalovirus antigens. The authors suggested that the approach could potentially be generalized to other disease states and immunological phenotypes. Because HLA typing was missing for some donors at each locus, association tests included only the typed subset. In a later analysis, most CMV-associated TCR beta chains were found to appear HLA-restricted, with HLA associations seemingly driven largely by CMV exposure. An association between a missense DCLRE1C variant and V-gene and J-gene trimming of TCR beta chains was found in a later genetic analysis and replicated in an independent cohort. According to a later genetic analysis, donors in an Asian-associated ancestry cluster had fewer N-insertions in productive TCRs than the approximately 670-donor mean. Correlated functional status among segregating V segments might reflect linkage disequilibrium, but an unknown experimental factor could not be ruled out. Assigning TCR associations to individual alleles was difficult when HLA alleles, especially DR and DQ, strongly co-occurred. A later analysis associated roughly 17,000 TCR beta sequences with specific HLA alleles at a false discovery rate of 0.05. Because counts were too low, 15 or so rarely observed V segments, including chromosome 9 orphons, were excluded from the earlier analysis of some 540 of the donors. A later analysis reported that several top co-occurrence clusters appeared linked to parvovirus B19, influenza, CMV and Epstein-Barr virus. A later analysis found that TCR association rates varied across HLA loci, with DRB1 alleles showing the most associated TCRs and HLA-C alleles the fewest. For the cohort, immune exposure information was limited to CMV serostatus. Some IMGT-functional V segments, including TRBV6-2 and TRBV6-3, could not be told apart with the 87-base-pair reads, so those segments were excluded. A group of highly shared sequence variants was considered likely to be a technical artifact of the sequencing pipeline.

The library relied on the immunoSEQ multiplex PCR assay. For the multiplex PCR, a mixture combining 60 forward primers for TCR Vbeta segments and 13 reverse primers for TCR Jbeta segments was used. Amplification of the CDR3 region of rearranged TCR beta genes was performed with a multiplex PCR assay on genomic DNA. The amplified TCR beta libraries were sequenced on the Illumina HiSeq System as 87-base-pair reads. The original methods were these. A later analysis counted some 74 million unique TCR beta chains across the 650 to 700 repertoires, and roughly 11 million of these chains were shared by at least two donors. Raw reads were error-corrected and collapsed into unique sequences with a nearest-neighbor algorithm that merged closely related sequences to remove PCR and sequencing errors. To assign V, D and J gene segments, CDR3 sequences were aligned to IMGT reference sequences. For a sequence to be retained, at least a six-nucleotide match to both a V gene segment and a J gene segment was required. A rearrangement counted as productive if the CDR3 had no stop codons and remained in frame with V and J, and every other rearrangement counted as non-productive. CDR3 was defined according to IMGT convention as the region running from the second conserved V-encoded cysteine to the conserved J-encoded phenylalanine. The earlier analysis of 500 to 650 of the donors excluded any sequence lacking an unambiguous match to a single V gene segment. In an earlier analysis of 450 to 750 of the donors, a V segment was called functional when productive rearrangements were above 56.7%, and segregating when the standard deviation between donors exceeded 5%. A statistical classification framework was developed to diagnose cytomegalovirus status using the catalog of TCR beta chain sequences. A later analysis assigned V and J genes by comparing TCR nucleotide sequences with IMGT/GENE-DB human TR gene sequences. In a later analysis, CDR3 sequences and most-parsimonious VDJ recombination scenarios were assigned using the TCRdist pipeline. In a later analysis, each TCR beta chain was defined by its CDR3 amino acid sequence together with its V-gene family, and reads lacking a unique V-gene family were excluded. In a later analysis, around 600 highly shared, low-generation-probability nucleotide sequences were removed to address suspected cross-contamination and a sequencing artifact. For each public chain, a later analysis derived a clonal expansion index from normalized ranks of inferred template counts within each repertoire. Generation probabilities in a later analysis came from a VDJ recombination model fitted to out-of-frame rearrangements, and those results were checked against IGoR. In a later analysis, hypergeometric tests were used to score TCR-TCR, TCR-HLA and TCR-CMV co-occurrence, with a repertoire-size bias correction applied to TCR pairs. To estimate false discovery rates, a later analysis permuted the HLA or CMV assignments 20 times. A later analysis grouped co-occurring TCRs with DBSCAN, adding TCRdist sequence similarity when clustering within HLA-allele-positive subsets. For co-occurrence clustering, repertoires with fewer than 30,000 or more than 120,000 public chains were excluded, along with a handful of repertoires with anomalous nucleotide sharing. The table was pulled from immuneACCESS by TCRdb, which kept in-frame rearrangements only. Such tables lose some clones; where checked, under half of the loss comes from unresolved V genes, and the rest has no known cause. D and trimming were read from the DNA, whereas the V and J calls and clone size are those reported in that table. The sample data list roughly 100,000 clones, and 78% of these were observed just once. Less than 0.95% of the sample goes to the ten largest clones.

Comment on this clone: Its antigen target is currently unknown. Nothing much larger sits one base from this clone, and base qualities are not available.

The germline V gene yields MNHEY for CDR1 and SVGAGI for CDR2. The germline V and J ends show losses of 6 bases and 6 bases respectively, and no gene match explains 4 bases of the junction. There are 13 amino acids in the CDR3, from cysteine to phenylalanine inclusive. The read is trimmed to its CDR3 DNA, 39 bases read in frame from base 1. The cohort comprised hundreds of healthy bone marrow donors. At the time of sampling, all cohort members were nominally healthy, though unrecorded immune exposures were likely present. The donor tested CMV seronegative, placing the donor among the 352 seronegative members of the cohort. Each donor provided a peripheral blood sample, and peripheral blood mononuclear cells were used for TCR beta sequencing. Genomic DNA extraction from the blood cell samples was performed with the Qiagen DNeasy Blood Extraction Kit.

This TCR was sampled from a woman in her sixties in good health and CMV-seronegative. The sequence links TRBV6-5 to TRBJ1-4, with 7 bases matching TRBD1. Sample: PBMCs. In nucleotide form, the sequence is TGTGCCAGCAGCCCCCAGGGGGATGAAAAACTGTTTTTT. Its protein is CASSPQGDEKLFF.